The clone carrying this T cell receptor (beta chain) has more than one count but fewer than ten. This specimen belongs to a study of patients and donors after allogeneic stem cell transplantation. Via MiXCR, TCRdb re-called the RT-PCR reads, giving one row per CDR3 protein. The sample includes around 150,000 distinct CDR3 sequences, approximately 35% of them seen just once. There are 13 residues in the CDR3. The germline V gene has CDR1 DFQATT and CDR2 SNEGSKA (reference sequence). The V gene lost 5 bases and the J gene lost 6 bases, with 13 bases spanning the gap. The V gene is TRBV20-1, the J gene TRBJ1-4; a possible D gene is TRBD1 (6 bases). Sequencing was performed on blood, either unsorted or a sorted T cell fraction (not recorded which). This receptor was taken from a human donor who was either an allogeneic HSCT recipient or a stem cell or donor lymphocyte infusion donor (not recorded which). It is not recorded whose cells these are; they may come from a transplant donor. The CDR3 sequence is CSAFTGSDEKLFF. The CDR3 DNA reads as TGCAGTGCTTTTACAGGGTCGGATGAAAAACTGTTTTTT.